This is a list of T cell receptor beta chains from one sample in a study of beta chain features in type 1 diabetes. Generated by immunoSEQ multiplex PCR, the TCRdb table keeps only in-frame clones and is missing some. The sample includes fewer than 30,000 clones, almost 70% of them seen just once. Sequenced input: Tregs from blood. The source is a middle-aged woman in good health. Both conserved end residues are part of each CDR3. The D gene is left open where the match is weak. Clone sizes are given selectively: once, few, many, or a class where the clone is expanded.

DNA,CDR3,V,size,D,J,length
TGCGCCAGCACCTATGGTGCCCAGGGGGCCTCTAGCACAGATACGCAGTATTTT,CASTYGAQGASSTDTQYF,TRBV5-1,.,TRBD1,TRBJ2-3,18
TGTGCCAGCAGTTACCTCGGCAGGGGGCCGATTGGCGACACCTTC,CASSYLGRGPIGDTF,TRBV6-5,.,TRBD1,TRBJ1-2,15
TGTGCCAGCATTAACACCGGGACAGGGACCTACGAGCAGTACTTC,CASINTGTGTYEQYF,TRBV6-5,.,TRBD1,TRBJ2-7,15
TGCAGCGTTGAAGACAGGGGGAACACTGAAGCTTTCTTT,CSVEDRGNTEAFF,TRBV29-1,.,.,TRBJ1-1,13
TGTGCCAGCAGTGAAACACAGATTTTCTACGAGCAGTACTTC,CASSETQIFYEQYF,TRBV2,.,.,TRBJ2-7,14
TGCGCCACCTCGACAGGGAACACTGAAGCTTTCTTT,CATSTGNTEAFF,TRBV10-1,.,.,TRBJ1-1,12
TGTGCCAGCAGGTCGGGGGACAATGAGCAGTTCTTC,CASRSGDNEQFF,TRBV6-6,.,.,TRBJ2-1,12
TGTGCCAGCTCATTTCGGCAGGTCAGCAATCAGCCCCAGCATTTT,CASSFRQVSNQPQHF,TRBV18,.,.,TRBJ1-5,15
TGTGCCAGCAGTCCCTTGAACACTGAAGCTTTCTTT,CASSPLNTEAFF,TRBV6-6,few,.,TRBJ1-1,12
TGTGCCAGCAGAGCCGGGACAGGGCGGTATGGCTACACCTTC,CASRAGTGRYGYTF,TRBV2,few,TRBD1,TRBJ1-2,14
TGTGCCAGCAGCAACCTCGGAGGGCTCACTGAAGCTTTCTTT,CASSNLGGLTEAFF,TRBV7-9,.,.,TRBJ1-1,14
TGTGCCAGCAGCTTTCGGGGAGGAACCGGGGAGCTGTTTTTT,CASSFRGGTGELFF,TRBV5-6,.,.,TRBJ2-2,14
TGTGCCAGCAGTGGCAACAGGGATTATTCACCCCTCCACTTT,CASSGNRDYSPLHF,TRBV2,.,.,TRBJ1-6,14
TGTGCCAGCAGCCGACAGGGCGGGGGGAATCAGCCCCAGCATTTT,CASSRQGGGNQPQHF,TRBV7-2,once,TRBD1,TRBJ1-5,15
TGCAGCTTTCTAACCCCGGGAGATACGCAGTATTTT,CSFLTPGDTQYF,TRBV29-1,once,.,TRBJ2-3,12
TGTGCCAGCAGCCTAGGCCTAGCGGGGGACAATGAGCAGTTCTTC,CASSLGLAGDNEQFF,TRBV7-9,few,TRBD2,TRBJ2-1,15
TGTGCCAGCAGCCCCGGGACAGGGAAGAGGGCCCAGTACTTC,CASSPGTGKRAQYF,TRBV6-6,few,TRBD1,TRBJ2-5,14
TGTGCCAGCAGCCCCTCGGGGACAGGGATCGACGAGCAGTACTTC,CASSPSGTGIDEQYF,TRBV9,.,TRBD1,TRBJ2-7,15